Described below is a single T cell receptor (beta chain) sequence and its context. Its antigen is not yet known. No base quality information exists; no much larger clone differs at one position. These data come from a study of CD8+CD57+ T cells in acquired aplastic anemia (dated by TCRdb to 2017 to 2018). A note on the overall study: A mean of approximately 3 ug of DNA, ranging from roughly 0.19 to 27.4 ug, was extracted from sorted CD4+ and CD8+ cells. A CD8+CD57+ expansion meant a frequency higher than the mean frequency seen in healthy subjects.

Expansion of CD8+CD57+ cells had been shown by flow cytometry in the patients chosen for sequencing. All patients had severe acquired aplastic anemia diagnosed by International Study of Aplastic Anemia and Agranulocytosis and Camitta criteria. Patients had received no therapy at the time of blood sampling. The study deep-sequenced TCR repertoires of sorted CD4+ and CD8+ blood T cells from severe aplastic anemia patients and healthy subjects. Patients were enrolled in the USA under clinicaltrials.gov protocols 00001620, 01623167, 00001397, 00071045, 00081523 and 00961064. Ficoll-Paque density gradient centrifugation was used to isolate peripheral blood mononuclear cells. CD4+ and CD8+ T cells were sorted by FACS or magnetic beads before DNA extraction. Profiling of TCR beta VDJ combinations and CDR3 sequences used genomic DNA as the template. TCR repertoire sequencing was run on an Illumina HiSeq 2000. Under the source paper's analysis protocol: TRBV/TRBJ rearrangement plots, CDR3 size and DJ length profiles, and Simpson's diversity index were used to evaluate the repertoires. The most abundant DNA sequence in the deep sequencing data was defined as the immunodominant clone. CDR3 amino acid sequences were screened for sharing across subjects and compared with published repertoires and the VDJdb database. TCRdb redid the processing of the public reads, applying fastp at Q25 and MiXCR, and retained in-frame beta chains. Entries that share a CDR3 protein sequence are merged under the most common genes and DNA. These V and J calls rely on TCRdb rather than the paper's analysis. The sample table shows about 200,000 distinct CDR3 sequences, and approximately 60% are seen once. The biggest ten clones account for about 60% of the sample.

On the study overall, not on this receptor specifically: Patients and healthy controls showed no significant difference in CD8+ Simpson's diversity (P=0.060). Although roughly 29 CD8+ CDR3 sequences were shared by patients and controls, these sequences appeared highly expressed in patients and within the immunodominant clones of patients.

As encoded in the germline V gene (reference sequence), CDR1 is LNHDA while CDR2 is SQIVND. The CDR3 spans 14 residues, from the cysteine through the phenylalanine. This entry keeps only the CDR3 DNA: 42 bases, framed from base 1. Trimming costs V 7 bases and J 8 bases, and their ends lie 20 bases apart. Material: sorted CD4+, CD8+, or CD8+CD57+ T cells (not recorded which) from PBMCs. The sequence is built from TRBV19 and TRBJ1-2; the D segment could be TRBD1, given 5 matching bases. The clonotype was recovered from a human donor with aplastic anemia. In nucleotides, the sequence is TGTGCCAGTATCCCTGTCGGGGGGAGCTCGGGCTACACCTTC. This translates into CASIPVGGSSGYTF.